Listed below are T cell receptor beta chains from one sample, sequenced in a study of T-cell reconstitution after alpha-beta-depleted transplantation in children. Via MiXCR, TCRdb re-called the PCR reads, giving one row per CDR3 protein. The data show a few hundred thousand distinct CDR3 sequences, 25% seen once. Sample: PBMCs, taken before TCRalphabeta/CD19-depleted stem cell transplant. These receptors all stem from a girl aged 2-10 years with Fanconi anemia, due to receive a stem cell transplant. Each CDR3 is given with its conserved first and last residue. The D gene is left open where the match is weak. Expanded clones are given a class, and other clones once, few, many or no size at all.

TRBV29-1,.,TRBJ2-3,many,CSVGQENTDTQYF,TGCAGCGTTGGACAGGAAAACACAGATACGCAGTATTTT
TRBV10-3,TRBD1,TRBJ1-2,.,CAISSFGQGRPDGYTF,TGTGCCATCAGCTCCTTTGGACAGGGTAGGCCAGATGGCTACACCTTC
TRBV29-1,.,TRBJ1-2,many,CSVALYYGYTF,TGCAGCGTTGCACTGTACTATGGCTACACCTTC
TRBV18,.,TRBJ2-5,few,CASSPRGRETQYF,TGTGCCAGCTCACCGAGGGGCCGGGAGACCCAGTACTTC
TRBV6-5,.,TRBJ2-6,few,CASSYSLAPGANVLTF,TGTGCCAGCAGTTACTCCCTAGCCCCTGGGGCCAACGTCCTGACTTTC
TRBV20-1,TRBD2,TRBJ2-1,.,CSARSGGPFDEQFF,TGCAGTGCTAGGTCGGGGGGGCCATTTGATGAGCAGTTCTTC
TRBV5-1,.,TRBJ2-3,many,CASSSGLVDTQYF,TGCGCCAGCAGCTCCGGCCTCGTAGATACGCAGTATTTT
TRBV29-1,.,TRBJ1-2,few,CSVGEIRAALYGYTF,TGCAGCGTTGGGGAAATTCGGGCAGCCCTCTATGGCTACACCTTC
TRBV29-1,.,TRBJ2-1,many,CSVERSRDNEQFF,TGCAGCGTTGAGCGGTCCAGGGACAATGAGCAGTTCTTC
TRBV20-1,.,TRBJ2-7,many,CSARDLLAKNYEQYF,TGCAGTGCTAGAGATCTACTAGCAAAGAACTACGAGCAGTACTTC
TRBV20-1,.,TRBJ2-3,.,CSARVPREDTQYF,TGCAGTGCTAGAGTCCCCAGGGAAGATACGCAGTATTTT
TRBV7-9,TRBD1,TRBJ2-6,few,CASSLTGVRANVLTF,TGTGCCAGCAGCTTGACAGGGGTAAGGGCCAACGTCCTGACTTTC
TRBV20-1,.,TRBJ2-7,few,CSAIRDRYEQYF,TGCAGTGCTATTAGGGACCGCTACGAGCAGTACTTC
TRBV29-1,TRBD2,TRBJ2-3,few,CSVDGAGRGDTQYF,TGCAGCGTTGACGGAGCGGGAAGGGGAGATACGCAGTATTTT
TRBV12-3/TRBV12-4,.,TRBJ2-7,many,CASSLASGRFYEQYF,TGTGCCAGCAGTTTAGCTAGCGGACGATTCTACGAGCAGTACTTC
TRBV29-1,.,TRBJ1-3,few,CSVEVPAGLDSGNTIYF,TGCAGCGTTGAAGTCCCCGCCGGCCTAGACTCTGGAAACACCATATATTTT
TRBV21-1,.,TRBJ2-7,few,CASSKSPGLAGISSYEQYF,TGTGCCAGCAGCAAGTCTCCGGGACTAGCGGGCATATCCTCCTACGAGCAGTACTTC
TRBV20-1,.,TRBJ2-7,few,CSASLLGDGDEQYF,TGCAGTGCTAGTCTTTTGGGGGACGGCGACGAGCAGTACTTC
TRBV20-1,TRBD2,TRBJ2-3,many,CSARVVSGRWDTQYF,TGCAGTGCTAGAGTGGTTAGCGGGAGATGGGATACGCAGTATTTT
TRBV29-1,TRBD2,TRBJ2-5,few,CSVSSGGAFLETQYF,TGCAGCGTTTCTAGCGGGGGGGCGTTCCTGGAGACCCAGTACTTC
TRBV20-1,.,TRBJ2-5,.,CSAREGRGRGETQYF,TGCAGTGCTAGGGAGGGAAGGGGGCGGGGAGAGACCCAGTACTTC
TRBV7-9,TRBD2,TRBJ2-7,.,CASSIASGASYEQYF,TGTGCCAGCAGCATTGCTAGCGGGGCCTCCTACGAGCAGTACTTC
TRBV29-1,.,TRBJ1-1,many,CSVDIPGLMNTEAFF,TGCAGCGTTGACATCCCGGGACTGATGAACACTGAAGCTTTCTTT
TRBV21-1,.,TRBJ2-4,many,CASSKEGSRRAKNIQYF,TGTGCCAGCAGCAAAGAGGGCAGCCGTCGCGCCAAAAACATTCAGTACTTC
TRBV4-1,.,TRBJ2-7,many,CASSRIENRDGAYEQYF,TGCGCCAGCAGCCGAATCGAGAACAGGGATGGGGCCTACGAGCAGTACTTC
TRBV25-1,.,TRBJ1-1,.,CASKQRNTEAFF,TGTGCCAGCAAACAGCGAAACACTGAAGCTTTCTTT
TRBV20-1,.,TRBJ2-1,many,CSVLYTRGHEQFF,TGCAGTGTCCTTTATACAAGAGGCCATGAGCAGTTCTTC
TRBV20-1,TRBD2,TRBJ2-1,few,CSATPSGPYNEQFF,TGCAGTGCTACCCCTAGCGGACCCTACAATGAGCAGTTCTTC
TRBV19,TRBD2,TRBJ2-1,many,CASSDGGGWNEQFF,TGTGCCAGCTCGGACGGGGGAGGGTGGAATGAGCAGTTCTTC
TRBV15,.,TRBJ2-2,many,CATSRDYGEAGELFF,TGTGCCACCAGCAGAGATTATGGAGAGGCCGGGGAGCTGTTTTTT
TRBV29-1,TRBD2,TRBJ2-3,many,CSVQRELTDTQYF,TGCAGCGTTCAGCGGGAACTCACAGATACGCAGTATTTT
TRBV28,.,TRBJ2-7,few,CASSLSPKTLSYEQYF,TGTGCCAGCAGTCTAAGCCCAAAAACTCTTTCCTACGAGCAGTACTTC
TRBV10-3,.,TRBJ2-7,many,CAISEQPSYEQYF,TGTGCCATCAGTGAGCAACCCTCCTACGAGCAGTACTTC
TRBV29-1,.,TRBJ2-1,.,CSVGTQNEQFF,TGCAGCGTCGGGACTCAGAATGAGCAGTTCTTC
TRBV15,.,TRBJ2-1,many,CATSRDRRSVLSSYNEQFF,TGTGCCACCAGCAGAGATCGAAGATCCGTACTAAGCTCCTACAATGAGCAGTTCTTC
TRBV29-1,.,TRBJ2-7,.,CSVALPRGASYEQYF,TGCAGCGTGGCCTTACCCAGGGGCGCCTCCTACGAGCAGTACTTC
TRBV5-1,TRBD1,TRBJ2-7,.,CASSFGTERYEQYF,TGCGCCAGCAGCTTCGGGACAGAGCGCTACGAGCAGTACTTC
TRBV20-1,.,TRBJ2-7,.,CSARAPYEQYF,TGCAGTGCTAGAGCACCCTACGAGCAGTACTTC
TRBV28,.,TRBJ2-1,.,CATDFRRNEQFF,TGTGCCACCGACTTTAGAAGGAATGAGCAGTTCTTC
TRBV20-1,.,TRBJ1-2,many,CSASPGIYGYTF,TGCAGTGCTAGCCCAGGTATCTATGGCTACACCTTC
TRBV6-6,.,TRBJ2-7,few,CASRYYEQYF,TGTGCCAGCAGATACTACGAGCAGTACTTC
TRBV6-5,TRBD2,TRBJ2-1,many,CASSYPSGSGASSYNEQFF,TGTGCCAGCAGTTACCCATCGGGTAGCGGGGCTAGCTCCTACAATGAGCAGTTCTTC
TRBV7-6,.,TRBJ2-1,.,CASSSGTYHNEQFF,TGTGCCAGCAGTTCCGGGACTTACCACAATGAGCAGTTCTTC
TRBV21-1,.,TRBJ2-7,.,CASSKAPRGRGHHSYEQYF,TGTGCCAGCAGCAAAGCCCCACGCGGTCGGGGGCACCACTCCTACGAGCAGTACTTC
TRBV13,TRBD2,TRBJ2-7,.,CASSLRLAASYEQYF,TGTGCCAGCAGCTTACGACTAGCGGCTTCCTACGAGCAGTACTTC
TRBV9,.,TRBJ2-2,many,CASSGNGELFF,TGTGCCAGCAGCGGGAACGGGGAGCTGTTTTTT
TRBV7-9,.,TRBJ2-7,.,CASKEVGSLEQYF,TGTGCCAGCAAAGAAGTCGGCAGCCTTGAGCAGTACTTC
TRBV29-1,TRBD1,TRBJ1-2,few,CSVNGQGYGYTF,TGCAGCGTGAACGGACAGGGGTATGGCTACACCTTC
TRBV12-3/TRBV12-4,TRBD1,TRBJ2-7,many,CASSGRNRGYEQYF,TGTGCCAGCAGTGGCCGCAACAGGGGTTACGAGCAGTACTTC
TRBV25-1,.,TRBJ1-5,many,CASSEGISNQPQHF,TGTGCCAGCAGTGAAGGGATAAGCAATCAGCCCCAGCATTTT
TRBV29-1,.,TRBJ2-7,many,CSVYDSYEQYF,TGCAGCGTTTACGACAGCTACGAGCAGTACTTC
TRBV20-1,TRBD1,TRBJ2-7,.,CSAFNPGQGYEQYF,TGCAGTGCTTTTAACCCGGGACAGGGATACGAGCAGTACTTC
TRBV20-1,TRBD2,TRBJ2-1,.,CSARDFGLAYNEQFF,TGCAGTGCTAGAGATTTTGGACTAGCCTACAATGAGCAGTTCTTC
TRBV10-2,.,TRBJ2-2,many,CASSESAGEMVTGELFF,TGCGCCAGCAGTGAGTCGGCAGGTGAAATGGTGACCGGGGAGCTGTTTTTT
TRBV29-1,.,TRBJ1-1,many,CSVVVAEAFF,TGCAGCGTTGTTGTCGCTGAAGCTTTCTTT
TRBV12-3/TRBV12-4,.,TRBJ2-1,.,CASSSFIGGVASYNEQFF,TGTGCCAGCAGCTCTTTTATTGGCGGGGTAGCGTCCTACAATGAGCAGTTCTTC
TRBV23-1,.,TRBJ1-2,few,CASSQSGGDYGYTF,TGCGCCAGCAGTCAATCGGGGGGAGACTATGGCTACACCTTC
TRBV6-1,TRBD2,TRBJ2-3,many,CASSEGPAGGFTDTQYF,TGTGCCAGCAGTGAAGGACCGGCGGGGGGCTTCACAGATACGCAGTATTTT
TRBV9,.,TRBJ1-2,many,CASSVVANRYGYTF,TGTGCCAGCAGCGTAGTTGCGAATCGGTATGGCTACACCTTC
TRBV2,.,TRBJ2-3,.,CASRGRDEYTQYF,TGTGCCAGCAGGGGTAGGGACGAATATACGCAGTATTTT